This T cell receptor (beta chain) was retrieved from a study of T cells after yellow fever vaccination. In its sample, this clonotype was seen a few times. Losses at the gene ends were 0 bases for V and 4 bases for J; bases not matched to a gene: 7. The CDR3 has 15 residues. Germline CDR1 is SGHTS and CDR2 is YDEGEE. Template switching with 5'RACE generated the TCR cDNA and added a universal primer site and UMIs. TCRdb re-called the 5' RACE reads through MiXCR, storing one row per CDR3 protein. The sample lists 150,000 to 200,000 distinct CDR3 sequences, roughly 6.2% occurring once. Sample: CD4+ T cells sorted from PBMCs, taken on the day of the first yellow fever vaccination. The clonotype comes from a man younger than 35 who received the YFV17D yellow fever vaccine. The chain links TRBV5-8 to TRBJ2-7; 7 bases align to TRBD1. The CDR3 sequence: CASSLVVGTVYEQYF. The DNA for the CDR3 is TGTGCCAGCAGCTTGGTCGTCGGGACAGTGTACGAGCAGTACTTC.